The following is a T cell receptor beta chain sequence with its context. This sample was taken from a study of blood T cell repertoires in COVID-19. Background on the study: Samples taken during acute and convalescent COVID-19 were collected in the United States, Italy and Spain. The analysed material was cDNA or gDNA that came from T cells, B-cell-depleted T cells, or PBMCs.

The CDR3 extends over 18 amino acids. Germline trimming cut 0 bases from V and 7 bases from J; bases unmatched to any gene: 15. Germline CDR1 MNHEY, CDR2 SVGEGT. Study processing details: It was from reference gene primer amplification that nucleated cell counts were estimated. Sequenced by immunoSEQ multiplex PCR; TCRdb stores in-frame clones only, minus some. The DNA gave D and trimming, while V, J and clone size come from that table. This repertoire shows 90,000 or so clones, about nine tenths found once; its top ten account for 3% to 4%. J is TRBJ1-5 and V is TRBV6-2 or TRBV6-3; the match to TRBD1 covers 7 bases. Sequences were obtained from peripheral blood. This sequence originates from a woman aged 70 to 79 with acute or convalescent COVID-19. DNA of the CDR3: TGTGCCAGCAGTTACTCAGCAACCCGAACAGGGGCAGGACAGCCCCAGCATTTT. This codes for CASSYSATRTGAGQPQHF.